The 26 T cell receptor beta chains listed next were all sequenced from one sample in a study of cytomegalovirus exposure and HLA in healthy donors. Some clones are missing from TCRdb's copy, which holds only in-frame ones; the method was immunoSEQ multiplex PCR. Here the sample spans fewer than 85,000 clones, about 87% being singletons. Material: PBMCs. These receptor sequences come from a woman aged 18-29 years in good health and CMV-seropositive.

The rearrangement links TRBV4-2 to TRBJ2-1, with TRBD1 matching over 8 bases. The CDR3 consists of 16 residues. The germline V gene encodes CDR1 LGHNA and CDR2 YNFKEQ. V lost 3 bases and J lost 2; bases outside the gene matches: 6. This chain's CDR3 is CASSQSTGGTYNEQFF. The DNA of the CDR3 is TGTGCCAGCAGCCAGTCAACAGGGGGTACCTACAATGAGCAGTTCTTC.

The chain links TRBV30 to TRBJ1-2; unclear D gene. V lost 5 bases to trimming and J lost 4 bases, with 11 bases between them. The CDR3 contains 12 residues. Germline CDR1 GTSNPN, CDR2 SVGIG (reference sequence). CDR3: CAWDVGGYGYTF. The CDR3 DNA sequence: TGTGCCTGGGATGTGGGAGGCTATGGCTACACCTTC.

In this sample, this clone turned up once. The gene calls are TRBV28 and TRBJ1-1; 8 positions match TRBD1. CDR1 is MDHEN, CDR2 SYDVKM, per germline. This CDR3 contains 14 residues. J lost 4 bases, V lost 2 bases, and 3 bases had no gene match. This CDR3 reads CASSLQGALTEAFF. The CDR3 DNA reads TGTGCCAGCAGTTTACAGGGGGCGCTCACTGAAGCTTTCTTT. Full variable domain (outside the CDR3, taken from reference TRBV28 and TRBJ1-1): DVKVTQSSRYLVKRTGEKVFLECVQDMDHENMFWYRQDPGLGLRLIYFSYDVKMKEKGDIPEGYSVSREKKERFSLILESASTNQTSMYLCASSLQGALTEAFFGQGTRLTVV.

The rearrangement uses TRBV28 and TRBJ2-3, with TRBD1 matching over 11 bases. V shed 5 bases, J shed 4 bases, and the junction held 8 bases outside the gene matches. The CDR3 runs 16 residues. Germline V gives CDR1 MDHEN, CDR2 SYDVKM. This chain's CDR3 is CASSGTGQGAADTQYF. CDR3 nucleotide sequence: TGTGCCAGCAGTGGGACCGGACAGGGGGCAGCAGATACGCAGTATTTT.

This sequence joins TRBV19 and TRBJ2-1; no definite D call. V gave up 1 base and J gave up 5 bases, with 3 bases separating them. This CDR3 has 12 residues. Germline lookup yields CDR1 LNHDA and CDR2 SQIVND (reference sequence). The CDR3 DNA reads as TGTGCCAGTAGTATAGCTAACAATGAGCAGTTCTTC. Protein product: CASSIANNEQFF. Combining the CDR3 with reference TRBV19 and TRBJ2-1 gives the whole variable domain DGGITQSPKYLFRKEGQNVTLSCEQNLNHDAMYWYRQDPGQGLRLIYYSQIVNDFQKGDIAEGYSVSREKKESFPLTVTSAQKNPTAFYLCASSIANNEQFFGPGTRLTVL.

The genes are TRBV5-6 and TRBJ2-7; D is uncertain. This CDR3 spans 15 amino acids. The ends were cut back, 0 bases at V and 3 bases at J, with 13 bases in the middle. CDR1 is SGHDT, CDR2 YYEEEE, per germline. In DNA, the CDR3 is TGTGCCAGCAGCTTGGCGTCGTTCAGGATCTACGAGCAGTACTTC. The encoded protein is CASSLASFRIYEQYF.

The chain has TRBV4-1 and TRBJ2-6, with 7 bases identical to TRBD1. This CDR3 comprises 18 residues. V shed 0 bases and J 4 bases; nucleotides not matched to a gene: 9. Germline V CDR1 and CDR2: MGHRA, YSYEKL. The DNA for the CDR3 is TGCGCCAGCAGCCAAGATACTGCGACAGGGTCAGGGGCCAACGTCCTGACTTTC. Translating it yields CASSQDTATGSGANVLTF.

V gene TRBV28 combines with J gene TRBJ2-3, with TRBD1 as a possible D gene (6 bases). Germline V gene lookup returns CDR1 MDHEN and CDR2 SYDVKM. This CDR3 comprises 14 residues. Trimming pared 3 bases from V and 1 base from J, leaving 8 bases between. The CDR3 sequence: CASSFNRGTDTQYF. CDR3 nucleotide sequence: TGTGCCAGCAGTTTTAACAGGGGCACAGATACGCAGTATTTT.

This clone was counted between two and nine times. The chain couples TRBV2 to TRBJ1-2, with D perhaps matching TRBD1 (5 bases). The V gene's germline CDR1 is SNHLY and CDR2 FYNNEI. This CDR3 is 11 amino acids long. V gave up 8 bases and J gave up 8 bases, with 12 bases separating them. The CDR3 reads CASRQGMGYTF. CDR3 nucleotides: TGTGCCAGCCGCCAGGGTATGGGCTACACCTTC.

The rearrangement uses TRBV6-6 and TRBJ2-7; 7 nucleotides line up with TRBD1. Trimming at V came to 6 bases and at J to 1 base, leaving 6 bases not matched to a gene. Germline assignment: CDR1 MNHNY and CDR2 SVGAGI (reference sequence). CDR3 length equals 14 residues. CDR3 nucleotides: TGTGCCAGCAGCGGACAGGAGTATTCCTACGAGCAGTACTTC. This gives the protein CASSGQEYSYEQYF.

The J gene is TRBJ1-3, the V gene TRBV15; the match to TRBD1 covers 8 bases. In germline, CDR1 is LNHNV, CDR2 YYDKDF (reference sequence). V was clipped by 1 base and J by 4 bases; unmatched bases: 0. CDR3 length: 14 amino acids. Written as DNA, the CDR3 is TGTGCCACCAGCAGAGGGGACAGGGGAAACACCATATATTTT. Its protein is CATSRGDRGNTIYF.

This clone showed up just once. This rearrangement joins TRBV2 to TRBJ2-5, with 11 positions matching TRBD1. CDR3 length: 14 amino acids. Germline V gives CDR1 SNHLY, CDR2 FYNNEI. With 7 bases clipped from V and 6 bases from J, the junction kept 7 bases outside the gene matches. CDR3 bases: TGTGCCAGCAAGCGGGACAGGGGGATCCAGACCCAGTACTTC. Its protein product is CASKRDRGIQTQYF.

As concerns this clone: An end of the junction differs from the germline gene, which may be a read error. The V and J genes are TRBV7-7 and TRBJ2-3, with 11 bases that match TRBD1. The CDR3 spans 15 residues. Germline CDR1 and CDR2: SSHAT and FNYEAQ (reference sequence). CDR3 bases: TGTGCTAGCAGCAACGGACAGGGGGCTTTGGATACGCAGTATTTT. It yields the protein CASSNGQGALDTQYF.

J is TRBJ1-4 and V is TRBV11-2; D call uncertain. The CDR3 runs to 12 residues. CDR1 is SGHAT and CDR2 is FQNNGV in the germline V gene. V lost 2 bases and J 4 bases, leaving 2 bases between the germline ends. The CDR3: CASSLHNEKLFF. Here the CDR3 DNA reads TGTGCCAGCAGCTTACATAATGAAAAACTGTTTTTT. Full variable domain (remainder filled in from reference TRBV11-2 and TRBJ1-4): EAGVAQSPRYKIIEKRQSVAFWCNPISGHATLYWYQQILGQGPKLLIQFQNNGVVDDSQLPKDRFSAERLKGVDSTLKIQPAKLEDSAVYLCASSLHNEKLFFGSGTQLSVL.

CDR3 region: CASSGRESQFF. CDR3 DNA sequence: TGTGCCAGCAGCGGCCGGGAGTCCCAGTTCTTC. V gene TRBV7-9 combines with J gene TRBJ2-1, with a possible D match to TRBD2 (6 bases). Trimming left V 5 bases short and J 13 bases short, with 12 bases between. CDR1 and CDR2 (germline): SEHNR, FQNEAQ (reference sequence). CDR3 length: 11 residues.

This clone has more than one count but fewer than ten. This rearrangement joins TRBV30 to TRBJ1-4; 11 nucleotides line up with TRBD1. Germline lookup yields CDR1 GTSNPN and CDR2 SVGIG (reference sequence). Losses at the gene ends were 2 bases for V and 7 bases for J; bases not matched to a gene: 3. The CDR3 sequence is 14 residues long. The CDR3, as DNA: TGTGCCTGGAGTAGGGGACAGGGGGGTGAAAAACTGTTTTTT. The encoded protein is CAWSRGQGGEKLFF.

The gene calls are TRBV6-6 and TRBJ1-5; the D is unclear. The length of the CDR3 is 12 residues. Germline CDR1 MNHNY, CDR2 SVGAGI (reference sequence). The CDR3: CVSKEGTQPQHF. The CDR3 DNA reads as TGTGTCAGTAAGGAGGGAACTCAGCCCCAGCATTTT.

The chain combines TRBV18 with TRBJ1-4, with unresolved D. CDR1 is KGHSH and CDR2 is LQKENI in the germline V gene. This CDR3 is 13 amino acids long. The V and J ends lost 3 bases and 7 bases respectively, with 9 bases between them. CDR3 region: CASSPSLGEKLFF. Written as DNA, the CDR3 is TGTGCCAGCTCACCGAGTCTTGGTGAAAAACTGTTTTTT. The variable domain in full, completed from reference TRBV18 and TRBJ1-4, reads NAGVMQNPRHLVRRRGQEARLRCSPMKGHSHVYWYRQLPEEGLKFMVYLQKENIIDESGMPKERFSAEFPKEGPSILRIQQVVRGDSAAYFCASSPSLGEKLFFGSGTQLSVL.

The chain employs TRBV10-2 and TRBJ1-5; no clear D. The CDR3 is made up of 14 amino acids. CDR1 and CDR2 from the germline V gene are WSHSY and SAAADI. Trimming took 0 bases from V and 4 from J, leaving 7 bases between them. In DNA form, the CDR3 reads TGCGCCAGCAGTGAGTCTGGGGAGAATCAGCCCCAGCATTTT. It translates to CASSESGENQPQHF.

The rearrangement links TRBV7-6 to TRBJ2-1, with 9 bases fitting TRBD1. The CDR3 runs to 18 residues. The J segment lost 2 bases and the V segment lost 2 bases, leaving 10 bases of the junction unmatched. Germline CDR1 is SGHVS and CDR2 is FNYEAQ. The CDR3: CASSLYSTGQGAYNEQFF. The CDR3 nucleotides are TGTGCCAGCAGCTTATACAGCACGGGACAGGGAGCCTACAATGAGCAGTTCTTC.

The rearrangement links TRBV6-5 to TRBJ2-5; perhaps TRBD2 as D (6 bases). V lost 0 bases and J lost 3, with 11 bases in between. The CDR3 is made up of 15 amino acids. CDR1 is MNHEY and CDR2 is SVGAGI in the germline V gene. CDR3 coding DNA: TGTGCCAGCAGTTACTCCGGGACTTTAAAAGAGACCCAGTACTTC. Protein: CASSYSGTLKETQYF.

The V gene is TRBV30, the J gene TRBJ2-7, with 7 bases identical to TRBD1. Germline-derived CDR1 and CDR2 are GTSNPN and SVGIG (reference sequence). V gave up 3 bases and J gave up 6 bases; unmatched junction bases: 5. This CDR3 is 12 amino acids long. This CDR3 is CAWRQGRLEQYF. CDR3 DNA: TGTGCCTGGAGACAGGGGCGGCTCGAGCAGTACTTC.

The V gene is TRBV30, the J gene TRBJ2-7; 9 bases map to TRBD2. This CDR3 is built from 13 residues. In germline, CDR1 is GTSNPN, CDR2 SVGIG (reference sequence). V shed 2 bases, J shed 6 bases, and the junction held 5 bases outside the gene matches. CDR3: CAWSPELAGEQYF. The CDR3, as DNA: TGTGCCTGGAGTCCCGAACTAGCGGGCGAGCAGTACTTC.

This clone was recorded only once. DNA of the CDR3: TGTGCCACTGCGGCGAGGGGCACAGATACGCAGTATTTT. Its protein product is CATAARGTDTQYF. The gene calls are TRBV27 and TRBJ2-3; TRBD2 is a possible D gene (5 bases). Germline V gene lookup returns CDR1 MNHEY and CDR2 SMNVEV (reference sequence). The CDR3 consists of 13 residues. V was trimmed by 10 bases and J by 1 base, leaving 12 bases between them.

The V gene is TRBV30, the J gene TRBJ2-1; 9 positions match TRBD1. In germline, CDR1 is GTSNPN, CDR2 SVGIG (reference sequence). This CDR3 region has 14 residues. The V gene end was trimmed by 4 bases and the J gene end by 7 bases; junction bases not matched to a gene: 8. This CDR3 is CAWNSGQGNNEQFF. CDR3 sequence (DNA): TGTGCCTGGAACTCGGGACAGGGTAATAATGAGCAGTTCTTC. Full variable domain (remainder filled in from reference TRBV30 and TRBJ2-1): SQTIHQWPATLVQPVGSPLSLECTVEGTSNPNLYWYRQAAGRGLQLLFYSVGIGQISSEVPQNLSASRPQDRQFILSSKKLLLSDSGFYLCAWNSGQGNNEQFFGPGTRLTVL.

The genes are TRBV7-2 and TRBJ2-1; 10 bases map to TRBD2. Germline V gene sequence: CDR1 SGHTA, CDR2 FQGNSA. The CDR3 covers 14 residues. V shed 5 bases, J shed 8 bases, and the junction held 6 bases outside the gene matches. The CDR3 bases are TGTGCCAGCAGCCGAAAGCGGGAGGGCCATGAGCAGTTCTTC. As protein: CASSRKREGHEQFF.